The 11 T cell receptor beta chains presented below share a single source sample, sequenced in a study of graft-versus-host responses after intestinal transplantation (dated by TCRdb to the early 2020s). The library was obtained by the immunoSEQ multiplex PCR assay. The table was pulled from immuneACCESS by TCRdb, which kept in-frame rearrangements only. Such tables lose some clones; where checked, under half of the loss comes from unresolved V genes, and the rest has no known cause. This sample has about 9,700 clones in its table, and roughly a third of those were observed once. 13% of the sample is held by the ten biggest clonotypes. The time point tag for this specimen amounts to: cells obtained before transplantation from donor or recipient. In the mixed lymphocyte reactions, roughly 200,000 CFSE-labeled pre-transplant responders were plated with roughly 200,000 irradiated violet-dye-labeled stimulators and cultured for 6 days.

The sample here was alloreactive CD8+ T cells from a mixed lymphocyte reaction culture, taken before intestinal transplant. The sample's cell subset or site label, decoded: CFSE-low proliferating T cells sorted from roughly 6-day pre-transplant mixed lymphocyte reaction (GvH or HvG direction). The receptors originated from a human patient who received an intestinal transplant.

This chain uses TRBV11-2 with TRBJ1-2; the D gene is possibly TRBD1 (5 bases). The CDR3 has 17 amino acids. Trimming took off 8 bases at V and 0 bases at J, with 22 bases between the two ends. CDR1 and CDR2 from the germline V gene are SGHAT and FQNNGV. In DNA form, the CDR3 reads TGTGCCAGCTGGGACGGGACTACCTACAAAGCTAACTATGGCTACACCTTC. Translation: CASWDGTTYKANYGYTF.

J is TRBJ1-5 and V is TRBV15; 9 positions match TRBD1. CDR3 length equals 16 residues. Germline CDR1 and CDR2: LNHNV and YYDKDF (reference sequence). After removal of 0 bases from V and 5 bases from J, the junction contained 5 bases not matched to a gene. CDR3 sequence: CATSRDQDRGYQPQHF. The CDR3 region has the DNA TGTGCCACCAGCAGAGACCAGGACAGGGGTTATCAGCCCCAGCATTTT.

This rearrangement joins TRBV28 to TRBJ2-1; D possibly corresponds to TRBD2 (5 bases). Trimming cost V 1 base and J 6 bases, with 10 bases left between them. Looked up from germline, CDR1 is MDHEN and CDR2 is SYDVKM. The CDR3 extends over 14 amino acids. CDR3: CASSLSFRGNEQFF. In DNA form, the CDR3 reads TGTGCCAGCAGTTTATCTTTCCGGGGCAATGAGCAGTTCTTC.

The chain links TRBV25-1 to TRBJ2-1; 11 bases fit TRBD2. There are 17 residues in the CDR3. The trim removed 0 bases at V and 9 bases at J, leaving 10 bases unmatched. CDR1 is MGHDK and CDR2 is SYGVNS in the germline V gene. CDR3 coding DNA: TGTGCCAGCAGTGAATATATAGCGGGAGGGCCGGCGGGTGAGCAGTTCTTC. This translates into CASSEYIAGGPAGEQFF.

V usage is TRBV5-1 and J usage is TRBJ1-2; D is perhaps TRBD1 (6 bases). CDR3 size: 14 residues. V lost 4 bases to trimming and J lost 4 bases, with 14 bases between them. Germline CDR1 reads SGHRS; CDR2 reads YFSETQ. The CDR3 DNA reads TGCGCCAGCAGCCTAACAGGGACCCTCTATGGCTACACCTTC. Translating it yields CASSLTGTLYGYTF.

This clone was counted a few times. This chain joins TRBV7-9 and TRBJ2-1; D unresolved. The V gene lost 5 bases and the J gene lost 8 bases, with 13 bases spanning the gap. This CDR3 spans 13 amino acids. The germline V gene encodes CDR1 SEHNR and CDR2 FQNEAQ (reference sequence). CDR3 sequence: CASSLFRVDEQFF. CDR3 coding DNA: TGTGCCAGCAGCCTCTTTCGTGTTGATGAGCAGTTCTTC.

The chain uses TRBV2 and TRBJ2-5; the match to TRBD2 covers 9 bases. This CDR3 has 16 residues. Germline CDR1 SNHLY, CDR2 FYNNEI. J gave up 0 bases and V 8 bases, and 10 bases lay outside the gene matches. The CDR3 protein is CASLDFAGGYQETQYF. For the CDR3, the DNA is TGTGCCAGCTTGGATTTCGCGGGAGGGTACCAAGAGACCCAGTACTTC.

This clone was counted a few times. In DNA, the CDR3 is TGTGCCAGCAGCTTGAGTGACAGGGTAGACTACGAGCAGTACTTC. Its protein product is CASSLSDRVDYEQYF. The chain employs TRBV7-8 and TRBJ2-7; 7 nucleotides align to TRBD1. The CDR3 runs 15 residues. The V gene's germline CDR1 is SGHVS and CDR2 FQNEAQ. Trimming took 3 bases from V and 3 from J; bases not matched to a gene: 8.

The table lists this clone with a few counts. The chain carries TRBV11-2 and TRBJ1-4, with 10 positions matching TRBD1. Unmatched junction bases numbered 7, after V lost 4 bases and J lost 8 bases. Germline V gene data show CDR1 as SGHAT and CDR2 as FQNNGV. The CDR3 sequence is 15 residues long. The CDR3 DNA follows: TGTGCCAGCAGCTCAAGACAGGGGGCGCTGGAAAAACTGTTTTTT. Translating it yields CASSSRQGALEKLFF.

The table lists this clone with a few counts. This rearrangement joins TRBV6-1 to TRBJ2-7, with 9 bases that match TRBD1. With V trimmed by 2 bases and J by 2 bases, 10 bases remained unmatched. Germline loops: CDR1 MNHNS, CDR2 SASEGT. The CDR3 has 17 amino acids. The CDR3 sequence is CASSELGPGQGTYEQYF. CDR3 in DNA: TGTGCCAGCAGTGAATTGGGACCGGGACAGGGAACCTACGAGCAGTACTTC.

This clone was observed a handful of times. The rearrangement joins TRBV4-1 to TRBJ2-7; the match to TRBD1 covers 9 bases. V dropped 3 bases and J dropped 2; count of bases not matched to a gene: 8. The CDR3 contains 16 residues. Germline loops: CDR1 MGHRA, CDR2 YSYEKL. The CDR3 region is CASSQEPGQGAYEQYF. The CDR3 DNA is TGCGCCAGCAGCCAGGAACCGGGACAGGGCGCCTACGAGCAGTACTTC.